This T cell receptor beta chain derives from a study of T cells in Graves' hyperthyroidism and ophthalmopathy. This clonotype was picked up many times. Researchers barred patients who had uncontrolled infection, other autoimmune disease, pregnancy or lactation. RNA transcripts provided the source from which TCR beta CDR3 regions were amplified. HTBI primers were the set used in a first-round RT-PCR of the TCR CDR3. TCRdb called the multiplex PCR reads again in MiXCR, with one record for every CDR3 protein. The table lists 600,000 to 850,000 distinct CDR3 sequences, around a sixth of them singletons. CDR3 length: 13 amino acids. V was clipped by 6 bases and J by 4 bases; unmatched bases: 3.

The chain uses TRBV12-3 or TRBV12-4 and TRBJ1-2; 9 bases fit TRBD1. This sequence originates from a woman aged 50 to 65 with Graves' hyperthyroidism that later progressed to Graves' ophthalmopathy. The sequencing sample was made of blood. CDR3 in amino acids: CASRGDRVYGYTF. The CDR3 nucleotides are TGTGCCAGCAGGGGGGACAGGGTCTATGGCTACACCTTC.